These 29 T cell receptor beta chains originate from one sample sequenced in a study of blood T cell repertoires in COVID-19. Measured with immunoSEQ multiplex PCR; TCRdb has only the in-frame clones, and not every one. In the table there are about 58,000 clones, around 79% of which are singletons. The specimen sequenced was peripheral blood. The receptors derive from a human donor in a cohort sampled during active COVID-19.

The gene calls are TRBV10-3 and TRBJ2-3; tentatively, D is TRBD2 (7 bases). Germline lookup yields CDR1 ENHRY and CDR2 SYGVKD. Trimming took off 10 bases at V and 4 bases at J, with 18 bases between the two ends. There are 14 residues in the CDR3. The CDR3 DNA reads TGTGCCACCAACAGGGAGGGGAGTGCAGATACGCAGTATTTT. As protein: CATNREGSADTQYF.

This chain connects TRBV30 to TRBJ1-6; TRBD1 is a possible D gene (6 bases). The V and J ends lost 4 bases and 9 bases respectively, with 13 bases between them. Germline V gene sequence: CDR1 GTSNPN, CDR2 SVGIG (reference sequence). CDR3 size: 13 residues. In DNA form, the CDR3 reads TGTGCCTGGAACTTCCGAGGGGGTTCACCCCTCCACTTT. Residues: CAWNFRGGSPLHF. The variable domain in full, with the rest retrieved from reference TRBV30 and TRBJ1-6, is SQTIHQWPATLVQPVGSPLSLECTVEGTSNPNLYWYRQAAGRGLQLLFYSVGIGQISSEVPQNLSASRPQDRQFILSSKKLLLSDSGFYLCAWNFRGGSPLHFGNGTRLTVT.

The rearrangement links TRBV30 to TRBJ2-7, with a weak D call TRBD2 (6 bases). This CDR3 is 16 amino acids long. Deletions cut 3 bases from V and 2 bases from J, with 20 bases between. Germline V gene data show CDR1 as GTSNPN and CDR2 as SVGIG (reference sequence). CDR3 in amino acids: CAWSPLGGGETYEQYF. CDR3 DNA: TGTGCCTGGAGCCCCTTAGGTGGCGGGGAAACCTACGAGCAGTACTTC.

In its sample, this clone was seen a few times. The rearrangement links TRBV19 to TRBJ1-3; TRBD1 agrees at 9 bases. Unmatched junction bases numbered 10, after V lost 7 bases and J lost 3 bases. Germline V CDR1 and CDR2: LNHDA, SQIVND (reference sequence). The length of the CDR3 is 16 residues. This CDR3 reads CASKGPGQGFGNTIYF. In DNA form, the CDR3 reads TGTGCCAGTAAAGGTCCGGGACAGGGATTTGGAAACACCATATATTTT.

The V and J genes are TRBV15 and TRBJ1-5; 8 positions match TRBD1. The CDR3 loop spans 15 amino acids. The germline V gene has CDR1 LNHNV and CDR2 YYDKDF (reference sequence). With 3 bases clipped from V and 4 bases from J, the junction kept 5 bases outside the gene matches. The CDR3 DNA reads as TGTGCCACCAGCAGGGGACAGGTTTCTAATCAGCCCCAGCATTTT. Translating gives CATSRGQVSNQPQHF.

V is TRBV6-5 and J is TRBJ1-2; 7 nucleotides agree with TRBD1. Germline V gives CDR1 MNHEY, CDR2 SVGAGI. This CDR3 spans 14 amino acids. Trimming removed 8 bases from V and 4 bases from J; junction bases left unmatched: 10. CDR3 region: CASVVRDSLYGYTF. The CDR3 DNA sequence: TGTGCCAGCGTAGTTAGGGACAGCCTCTATGGCTACACCTTC.

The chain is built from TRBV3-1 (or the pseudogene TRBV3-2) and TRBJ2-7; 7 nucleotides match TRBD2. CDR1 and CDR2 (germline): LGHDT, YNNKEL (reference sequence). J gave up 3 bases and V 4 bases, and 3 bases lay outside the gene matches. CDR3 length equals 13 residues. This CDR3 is CASSPRGGYEQYF. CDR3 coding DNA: TGTGCCAGCAGCCCCCGCGGGGGCTACGAGCAGTACTTC.

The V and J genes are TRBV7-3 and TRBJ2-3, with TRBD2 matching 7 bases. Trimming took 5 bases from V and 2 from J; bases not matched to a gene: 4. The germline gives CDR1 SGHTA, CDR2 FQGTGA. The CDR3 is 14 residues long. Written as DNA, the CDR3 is TGTGCCAGCAGCCCCGGGGGGTACACAGATACGCAGTATTTT. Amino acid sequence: CASSPGGYTDTQYF.

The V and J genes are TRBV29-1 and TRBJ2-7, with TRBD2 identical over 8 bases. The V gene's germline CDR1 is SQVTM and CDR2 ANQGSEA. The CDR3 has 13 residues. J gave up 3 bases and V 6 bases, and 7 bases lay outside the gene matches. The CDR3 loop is CSVVVAGYYEQYF. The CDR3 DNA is TGCAGCGTCGTAGTAGCGGGATACTACGAGCAGTACTTC.

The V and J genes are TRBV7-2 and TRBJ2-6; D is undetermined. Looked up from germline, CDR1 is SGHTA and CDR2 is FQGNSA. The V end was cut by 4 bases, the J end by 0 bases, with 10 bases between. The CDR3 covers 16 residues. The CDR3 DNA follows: TGTGCCAGCAGCTCCAACAGCTTCTCTGGGGCCAACGTCCTGACTTTC. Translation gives CASSSNSFSGANVLTF.

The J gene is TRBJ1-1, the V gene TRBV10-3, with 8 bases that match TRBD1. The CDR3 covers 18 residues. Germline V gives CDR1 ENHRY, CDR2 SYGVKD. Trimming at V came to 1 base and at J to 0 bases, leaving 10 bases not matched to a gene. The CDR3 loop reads CAISEYRTGNPVNTEAFF. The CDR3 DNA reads TGTGCCATCAGTGAGTACCGGACAGGGAACCCGGTGAACACTGAAGCTTTCTTT.

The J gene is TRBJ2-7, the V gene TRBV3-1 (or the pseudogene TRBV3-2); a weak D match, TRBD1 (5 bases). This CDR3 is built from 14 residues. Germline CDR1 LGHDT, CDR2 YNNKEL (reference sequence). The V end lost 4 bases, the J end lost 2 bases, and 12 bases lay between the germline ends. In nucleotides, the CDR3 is TGTGCCAGCAGCCCCTTTCCAGGGCCCTACGAGCAGTACTTC. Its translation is CASSPFPGPYEQYF.

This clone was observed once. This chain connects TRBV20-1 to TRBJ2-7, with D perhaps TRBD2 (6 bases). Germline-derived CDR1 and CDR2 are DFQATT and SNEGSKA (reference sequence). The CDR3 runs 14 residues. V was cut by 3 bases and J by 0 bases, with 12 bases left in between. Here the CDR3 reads CSASKWEASYEQYF. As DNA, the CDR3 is TGCAGTGCTAGTAAGTGGGAGGCCTCCTACGAGCAGTACTTC.

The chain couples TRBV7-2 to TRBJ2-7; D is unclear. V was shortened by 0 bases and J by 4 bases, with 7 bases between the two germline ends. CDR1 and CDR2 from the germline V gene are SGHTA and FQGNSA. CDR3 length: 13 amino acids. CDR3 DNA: TGTGCCAGCAGCTTAGCGGGCCGATACGAGCAGTACTTC. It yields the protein CASSLAGRYEQYF.

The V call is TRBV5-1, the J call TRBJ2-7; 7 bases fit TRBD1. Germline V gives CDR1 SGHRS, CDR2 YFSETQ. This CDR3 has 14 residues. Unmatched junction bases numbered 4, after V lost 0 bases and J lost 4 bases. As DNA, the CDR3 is TGCGCCAGCAGCTTGGAAGGGGGCGGTTACGAGCAGTACTTC. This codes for CASSLEGGGYEQYF.

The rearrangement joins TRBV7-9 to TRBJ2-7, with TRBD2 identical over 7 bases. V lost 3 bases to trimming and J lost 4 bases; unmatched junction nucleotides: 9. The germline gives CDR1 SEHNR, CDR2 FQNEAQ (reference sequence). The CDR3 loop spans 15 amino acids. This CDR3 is CASSFAAGHFYEQYF. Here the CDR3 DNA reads TGTGCCAGCAGCTTCGCAGCGGGGCATTTTTACGAGCAGTACTTC.

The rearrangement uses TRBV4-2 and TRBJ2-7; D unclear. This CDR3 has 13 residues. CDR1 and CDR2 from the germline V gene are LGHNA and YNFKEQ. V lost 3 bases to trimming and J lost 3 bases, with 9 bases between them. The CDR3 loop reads CASSQGRNYEQYF. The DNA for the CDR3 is TGTGCCAGCAGCCAGGGCCGAAACTACGAGCAGTACTTC.

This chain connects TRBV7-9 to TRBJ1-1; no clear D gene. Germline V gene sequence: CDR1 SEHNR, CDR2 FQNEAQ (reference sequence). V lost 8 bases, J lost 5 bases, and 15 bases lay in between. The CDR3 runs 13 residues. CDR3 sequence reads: CASLESGMTEAFF. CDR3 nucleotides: TGTGCCAGCCTGGAGTCGGGGATGACTGAAGCTTTCTTT. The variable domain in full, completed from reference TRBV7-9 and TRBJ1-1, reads DTGVSQNPRHKITKRGQNVTFRCDPISEHNRLYWYRQTLGQGPEFLTYFQNEAQLEKSRLLSDRFSAERPKGSFSTLEIQRTEQGDSAMYLCASLESGMTEAFFGQGTRLTVV.

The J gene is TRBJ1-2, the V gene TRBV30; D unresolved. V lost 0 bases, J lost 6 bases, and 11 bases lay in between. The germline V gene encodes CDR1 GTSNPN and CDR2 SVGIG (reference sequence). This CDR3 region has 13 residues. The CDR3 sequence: CAWSVEDKHGYTF. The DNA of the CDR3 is TGTGCCTGGAGTGTAGAAGACAAACATGGCTACACCTTC.

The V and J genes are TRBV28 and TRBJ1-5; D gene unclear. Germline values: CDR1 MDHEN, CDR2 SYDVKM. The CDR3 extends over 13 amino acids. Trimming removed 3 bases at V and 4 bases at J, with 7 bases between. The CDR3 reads CASSFEDNQPQHF. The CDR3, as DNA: TGTGCCAGCAGTTTTGAGGATAATCAGCCCCAGCATTTT.

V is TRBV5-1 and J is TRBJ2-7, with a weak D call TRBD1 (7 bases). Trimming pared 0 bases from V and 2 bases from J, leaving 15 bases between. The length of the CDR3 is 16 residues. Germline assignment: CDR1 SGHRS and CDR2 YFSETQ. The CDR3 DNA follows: TGCGCCAGCAGCTTGGGGAGGGGGCTGGCGGCCTACGAGCAGTACTTC. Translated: CASSLGRGLAAYEQYF.

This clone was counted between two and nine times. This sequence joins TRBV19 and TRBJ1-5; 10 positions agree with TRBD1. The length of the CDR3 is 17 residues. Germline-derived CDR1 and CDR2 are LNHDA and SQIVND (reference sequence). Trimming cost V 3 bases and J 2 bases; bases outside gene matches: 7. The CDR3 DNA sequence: TGTGCCAGTAGTATTTGGACCGGGACAGGGGGCAATCAGCCCCAGCATTTT. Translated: CASSIWTGTGGNQPQHF. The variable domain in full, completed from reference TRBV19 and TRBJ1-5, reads DGGITQSPKYLFRKEGQNVTLSCEQNLNHDAMYWYRQDPGQGLRLIYYSQIVNDFQKGDIAEGYSVSREKKESFPLTVTSAQKNPTAFYLCASSIWTGTGGNQPQHFGDGTRLSIL.

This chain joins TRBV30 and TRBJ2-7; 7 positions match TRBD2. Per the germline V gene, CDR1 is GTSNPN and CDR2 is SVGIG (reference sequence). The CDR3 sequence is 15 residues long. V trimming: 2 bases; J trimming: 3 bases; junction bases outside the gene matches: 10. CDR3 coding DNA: TGTGCCTGGAGTCCACCCTACAGGACTAGCTACGAGCAGTACTTC. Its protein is CAWSPPYRTSYEQYF. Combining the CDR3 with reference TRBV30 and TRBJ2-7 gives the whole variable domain SQTIHQWPATLVQPVGSPLSLECTVEGTSNPNLYWYRQAAGRGLQLLFYSVGIGQISSEVPQNLSASRPQDRQFILSSKKLLLSDSGFYLCAWSPPYRTSYEQYFGPGTRLTVT.

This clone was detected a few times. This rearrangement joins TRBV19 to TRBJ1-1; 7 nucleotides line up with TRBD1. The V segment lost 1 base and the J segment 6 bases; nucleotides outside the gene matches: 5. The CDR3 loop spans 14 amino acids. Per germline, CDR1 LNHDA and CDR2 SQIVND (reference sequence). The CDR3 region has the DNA TGTGCCAGTAGTATAGTCGTAGGGGGCTCTGAAGCTTTCTTT. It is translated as CASSIVVGGSEAFF.

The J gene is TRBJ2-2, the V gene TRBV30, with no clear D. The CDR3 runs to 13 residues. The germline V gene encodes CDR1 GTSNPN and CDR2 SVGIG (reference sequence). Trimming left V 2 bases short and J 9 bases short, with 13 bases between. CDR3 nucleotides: TGTGCCTGGAGTAAGCGTGATAGCCGGGAGCTGTTTTTT. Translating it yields CAWSKRDSRELFF.

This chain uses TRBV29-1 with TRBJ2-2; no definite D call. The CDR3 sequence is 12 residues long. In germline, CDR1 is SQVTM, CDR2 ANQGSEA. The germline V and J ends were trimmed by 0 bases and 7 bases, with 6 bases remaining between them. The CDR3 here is CSVEEAGGELFF. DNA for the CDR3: TGCAGCGTTGAAGAGGCAGGCGGGGAGCTGTTTTTT.

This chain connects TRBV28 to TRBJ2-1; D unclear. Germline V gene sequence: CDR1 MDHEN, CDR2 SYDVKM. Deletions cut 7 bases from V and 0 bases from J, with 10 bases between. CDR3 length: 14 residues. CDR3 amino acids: CASIPSGSYNEQFF. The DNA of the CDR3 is TGTGCCAGCATCCCCTCGGGCTCCTACAATGAGCAGTTCTTC.

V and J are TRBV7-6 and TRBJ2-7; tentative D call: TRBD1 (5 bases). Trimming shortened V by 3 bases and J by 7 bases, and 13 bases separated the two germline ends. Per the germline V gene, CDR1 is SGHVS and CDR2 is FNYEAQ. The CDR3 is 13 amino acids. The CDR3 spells CASSFADSREQYF. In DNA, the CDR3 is TGTGCCAGCAGCTTCGCCGACAGTAGGGAGCAGTACTTC.

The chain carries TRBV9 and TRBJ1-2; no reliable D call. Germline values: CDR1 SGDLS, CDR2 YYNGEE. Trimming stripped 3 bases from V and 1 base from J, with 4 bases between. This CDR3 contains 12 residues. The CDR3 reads CASSGYNYGYTF. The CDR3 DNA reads TGTGCCAGCAGCGGTTATAACTATGGCTACACCTTC.